Each of the 31 T cell receptor beta chains below was sequenced from the same sample in a study of shared clonotypes between healthy human individuals. CD45RO-negative, CCR7-selected cells formed the naive CD8 fraction, which excluded terminally differentiated effector memory CD45RA+ cells. Profiling relied on immunoSEQ multiplex PCR, and the TCRdb table lists in-frame clones only, not all of them. The data show about 2.1 million clones, approximately 94% seen once. What was sequenced was naive CD8+ T cells from PBMCs. The receptors stem from a man between 18 and 35 years old in good health. Some clones in this sample may be carry-over from other donors' samples.

The chain links TRBV29-1 to TRBJ2-7; 8 bases line up with TRBD1. V lost 5 bases, J lost 5 bases, and 11 bases stayed unmatched. This CDR3 contains 14 residues. Germline CDR1 and CDR2: SQVTM and ANQGSEA. CDR3 bases: TGCAGCGTTCGCCCGACAGGGGTAGTCCACGAGCAGTACTTC. This codes for CSVRPTGVVHEQYF.

The chain recombines TRBV11-2 with TRBJ2-6; 8 bases match TRBD1. The CDR3 has 17 residues. Unmatched junction bases numbered 3, after V lost 2 bases and J lost 0 bases. Germline CDR1 and CDR2: SGHAT and FQNNGV. The DNA of the CDR3 is TGTGCCAGCAGCTTACCGGGACAGGTCTCTGGGGCCAACGTCCTGACTTTC. Translating gives CASSLPGQVSGANVLTF. The variable domain in full, with the rest retrieved from reference TRBV11-2 and TRBJ2-6, is EAGVAQSPRYKIIEKRQSVAFWCNPISGHATLYWYQQILGQGPKLLIQFQNNGVVDDSQLPKDRFSAERLKGVDSTLKIQPAKLEDSAVYLCASSLPGQVSGANVLTFGAGSRLTVL.

The CDR3 coding sequence is TGTGCCAGCAGTTTAACCCCCAAGTACGAGCAGTACTTC. It translates to CASSLTPKYEQYF. V gene TRBV27 combines with J gene TRBJ2-7; D unresolved. V was trimmed by 2 bases and J by 4 bases, leaving 9 bases between them. Germline V gene data show CDR1 as MNHEY and CDR2 as SMNVEV (reference sequence). The length of the CDR3 is 13 residues.

Details on this clone: Other nucleotide sequences from this sample produce the same CDR3. This chain uses TRBV30 with TRBJ2-7, with D unresolved. The V gene's germline CDR1 is GTSNPN and CDR2 SVGIG (reference sequence). The CDR3 has 13 amino acids. The germline V and J ends were trimmed by 0 bases and 4 bases, with 10 bases remaining between them. CDR3 sequence reads: CAWSVLPGYEQYF. In DNA form, the CDR3 reads TGTGCCTGGAGTGTACTACCGGGTTACGAGCAGTACTTC. Combining the CDR3 with reference TRBV30 and TRBJ2-7 gives the whole variable domain SQTIHQWPATLVQPVGSPLSLECTVEGTSNPNLYWYRQAAGRGLQLLFYSVGIGQISSEVPQNLSASRPQDRQFILSSKKLLLSDSGFYLCAWSVLPGYEQYFGPGTRLTVT.

The V and J genes are TRBV6-1 and TRBJ1-5; TRBD1 is a possible D gene (6 bases). This CDR3 is 15 amino acids long. The germline V gene encodes CDR1 MNHNS and CDR2 SASEGT. The V and J ends lost 4 bases and 0 bases respectively, with 10 bases between them. The CDR3 DNA reads as TGTGCCAGCAGTGGGACAGATTATAGCAATCAGCCCCAGCATTTT. Its protein is CASSGTDYSNQPQHF.

This chain connects TRBV28 to TRBJ2-3; no firm D call. The ends were cut back, 5 bases at V and 4 bases at J, with 22 bases in the middle. Germline V gene lookup returns CDR1 MDHEN and CDR2 SYDVKM. This CDR3 has 17 residues. The chain's CDR3 is CASSHRPVVIGSDTQYF. The CDR3 DNA reads TGTGCCAGCAGTCACCGTCCAGTTGTAATTGGATCAGATACGCAGTATTTT.

The J gene is TRBJ2-3, the V gene TRBV11-2; D uncertain. Per the germline V gene, CDR1 is SGHAT and CDR2 is FQNNGV. Trimming shortened V by 6 bases and J by 2 bases, and 3 bases separated the two germline ends. This CDR3 is built from 11 residues. As DNA, the CDR3 is TGTGCCAGCAGACACACAGATACGCAGTATTTT. It yields the protein CASRHTDTQYF. The full variable domain, completed using reference TRBV11-2 and TRBJ2-3, is EAGVAQSPRYKIIEKRQSVAFWCNPISGHATLYWYQQILGQGPKLLIQFQNNGVVDDSQLPKDRFSAERLKGVDSTLKIQPAKLEDSAVYLCASRHTDTQYFGPGTRLTVL.

This clone was found a few times. The chain joins TRBV13 to TRBJ1-1, with D uncertain. The CDR3 totals 14 residues. With 1 base removed from V and 8 bases from J, the gap between germline ends came to 14 bases. The germline CDR1 and CDR2 sequences are PRHDT and FYEKMQ (reference sequence). CDR3 amino acids: CASSLEAMRLEAFF. In DNA form, the CDR3 reads TGTGCCAGCAGCTTAGAGGCTATGAGGTTGGAAGCTTTCTTT.

Comment on this clone: The same CDR3 arises from other DNA sequences in this sample as well. V gene TRBV20-1 combines with J gene TRBJ2-1; D remains unclear. The CDR3 covers 11 residues. Trimming left V 6 bases short and J 7 bases short, with 10 bases between. Germline V gene sequence: CDR1 DFQATT, CDR2 SNEGSKA (reference sequence). The CDR3, as DNA: TGCAGTGCGAGGACCAGGAATGAGCAGTTCTTC. Its translation is CSARTRNEQFF.

The chain carries TRBV19 and TRBJ1-1, with no clear D. Trimming took 7 bases from V and 3 from J, leaving 18 bases between them. The V gene's germline CDR1 is LNHDA and CDR2 SQIVND (reference sequence). This CDR3 contains 15 residues. CDR3 amino acids: CASTNDAGVYTEAFF. The CDR3 DNA follows: TGTGCCAGTACTAACGACGCAGGAGTCTACACTGAAGCTTTCTTT.

This rearrangement joins TRBV9 to TRBJ2-3; D might be TRBD1 or TRBD2, each matching 5 bases. Germline V gene lookup returns CDR1 SGDLS and CDR2 YYNGEE. Trimming cost V 0 bases and J 2 bases, with 10 bases left between them. The CDR3 has 15 amino acids. DNA for the CDR3: TGTGCCAGCAGCGTAGCGGGACGTGACACAGATACGCAGTATTTT. This translates into CASSVAGRDTDTQYF.

This chain uses TRBV19 with TRBJ2-7; 11 nucleotides align to TRBD2. CDR1 and CDR2 from the germline V gene are LNHDA and SQIVND (reference sequence). The CDR3 loop spans 17 amino acids. With V trimmed by 2 bases and J by 4 bases, 10 bases remained unmatched. The DNA of the CDR3 is TGTGCCAGTAGTATATTCCCTAGCGGGAGGATTCCATACGAGCAGTACTTC. Its protein is CASSIFPSGRIPYEQYF. The full variable domain, with the rest looked up from reference TRBV19 and TRBJ2-7, is DGGITQSPKYLFRKEGQNVTLSCEQNLNHDAMYWYRQDPGQGLRLIYYSQIVNDFQKGDIAEGYSVSREKKESFPLTVTSAQKNPTAFYLCASSIFPSGRIPYEQYFGPGTRLTVT.

This chain uses TRBV7-6 with TRBJ2-1; 9 nucleotides line up with TRBD1. Trimming cost V 3 bases and J 6 bases; bases outside gene matches: 12. Germline-derived CDR1 and CDR2 are SGHVS and FNYEAQ. The CDR3 contains 17 residues. DNA of the CDR3: TGTGCCAGCAGCTTGCTTCCGTCGGGGACAGGGAGCAATGAGCAGTTCTTC. Translated, it gives CASSLLPSGTGSNEQFF.

V is TRBV2 and J is TRBJ2-1; the match to TRBD2 covers 7 bases. The germline gives CDR1 SNHLY, CDR2 FYNNEI. The V gene end was trimmed by 6 bases and the J gene end by 5 bases; junction bases not matched to a gene: 7. This CDR3 has 14 amino acids. In DNA, the CDR3 is TGTGCCAGCAGCAAACCGGGACTAAACAATGAGCAGTTCTTC. It codes for CASSKPGLNNEQFF.

The genes are TRBV13 and TRBJ2-2; D perhaps matches TRBD1 (5 bases). Germline CDR1 is PRHDT and CDR2 is FYEKMQ (reference sequence). Deletions cut 6 bases from V and 6 bases from J, with 11 bases between. The CDR3 runs 13 residues. DNA for the CDR3: TGTGCCAGCAGTTACCAGACAGCCGGGGAGCTGTTTTTT. Protein: CASSYQTAGELFF.

The rearrangement uses TRBV6-1 and TRBJ2-3; D is unresolved. Trimming removed 3 bases from V and 6 bases from J, with 10 bases in between. There are 13 residues in the CDR3. CDR1 is MNHNS and CDR2 is SASEGT in the germline V gene. The CDR3 is CASSDPVVDTQYF. The CDR3 DNA sequence: TGTGCCAGCAGTGACCCGGTAGTGGATACGCAGTATTTT.

The J gene is TRBJ2-2, the V gene TRBV4-2; 8 positions agree with TRBD2. This CDR3 is built from 16 residues. V trimming: 4 bases; J trimming: 0 bases; junction bases outside the gene matches: 4. Germline CDR1 and CDR2: LGHNA and YNFKEQ. The CDR3 here is CASSPWTSPNTGELFF. The CDR3 coding sequence is TGTGCCAGCAGCCCCTGGACTAGCCCGAACACCGGGGAGCTGTTTTTT.

The rearrangement links TRBV5-8 to TRBJ2-1; TRBD2 is a possible D gene (5 bases). Germline V CDR1 and CDR2: SGHTS, YDEGEE. The CDR3 is 12 amino acids. Deletions cut 0 bases from V and 10 bases from J, with 8 bases between. This CDR3 reads CASSLVGGEQFF. DNA for the CDR3: TGTGCCAGCAGCTTGGTGGGCGGGGAGCAGTTCTTC.

The chain is built from TRBV11-2 and TRBJ2-7; 8 bases are a match to TRBD1. The CDR3 sequence is 14 residues long. V was clipped by 0 bases and J by 5 bases; unmatched bases: 3. CDR1 is SGHAT and CDR2 is FQNNGV in the germline V gene. The chain's CDR3 is CASSLDHRGDEQYF. The CDR3 bases are TGTGCCAGCAGCTTAGATCACAGGGGGGACGAGCAGTACTTC.

For the CDR3, the DNA is TGTGCCAGCTCAGCGATCAACAGGGGTACCTACAATGAGCAGTTCTTC. It yields the protein CASSAINRGTYNEQFF. The chain links TRBV18 to TRBJ2-1; 7 bases are a match to TRBD1. This CDR3 has 16 amino acids. CDR1 KGHSH and CDR2 LQKENI come from the germline V gene. V lost 5 bases to trimming and J lost 2 bases; unmatched junction nucleotides: 9.

This clone appeared once. The chain uses TRBV7-9 and TRBJ2-7; TRBD1 matches at 11 bases. This CDR3 spans 17 amino acids. V dropped 4 bases and J dropped 3; count of bases not matched to a gene: 11. The V gene's germline CDR1 is SEHNR and CDR2 FQNEAQ (reference sequence). CDR3 DNA: TGTGCCAGCAGCTCCAAAGATAGGGACAGGGGGATCTACGAGCAGTACTTC. This sequence encodes CASSSKDRDRGIYEQYF.

This chain links TRBV7-9 with TRBJ2-3; no clear D. The CDR3 length is 13 residues. Germline V gene data show CDR1 as SEHNR and CDR2 as FQNEAQ (reference sequence). Trimming removed 4 bases at V and 2 bases at J, with 7 bases between. The chain's CDR3 is CASSSNNTDTQYF. The DNA of the CDR3 is TGTGCCAGCAGCTCAAACAACACAGATACGCAGTATTTT.

The rearrangement uses TRBV2 and TRBJ2-7; D remains ambiguous. Trimming left V 9 bases short and J 5 bases short, with 14 bases between. The CDR3 consists of 12 residues. CDR1 and CDR2 from the germline V gene are SNHLY and FYNNEI. The CDR3 DNA follows: TGTGCCAGTGTCCAAGGAGAGGACGAGCAGTACTTC. Translating it yields CASVQGEDEQYF.

The V gene is TRBV29-1, the J gene TRBJ2-2, with D possibly being TRBD1 (6 bases). This CDR3 contains 12 residues. V was trimmed by 5 bases and J by 7 bases, leaving 11 bases between them. In germline, CDR1 is SQVTM, CDR2 ANQGSEA. Here the CDR3 DNA reads TGCAGCGTTAGGACAGAAAGCGGGGAGCTGTTTTTT. Translation: CSVRTESGELFF.

The genes are TRBV27 and TRBJ1-5; the D gene is possibly TRBD1 (6 bases). CDR3 length equals 15 residues. CDR1 is MNHEY, CDR2 SMNVEV, per germline (reference sequence). Trimming stripped 6 bases from V and 1 base from J, with 13 bases between. CDR3 amino acids: CASRTTRGSNQPQHF. DNA of the CDR3: TGTGCCAGCAGGACGACCAGGGGCAGCAATCAGCCCCAGCATTTT.

With respect to this clone: The sample contains more than one DNA sequence encoding this CDR3. The V gene is TRBV5-1, the J gene TRBJ2-7; 10 positions match TRBD1. This CDR3 has 15 residues. The V gene end was trimmed by 0 bases and the J gene end by 1 base; junction bases not matched to a gene: 1. The germline V gene encodes CDR1 SGHRS and CDR2 YFSETQ. CDR3 coding DNA: TGCGCCAGCAGCTTGGGACAGGGGGCTTCCTACGAGCAGTACTTC. Residues: CASSLGQGASYEQYF.

V and J are TRBV27 and TRBJ2-7; D is uncertain. Looked up from germline, CDR1 is MNHEY and CDR2 is SMNVEV (reference sequence). The CDR3 has 13 amino acids. The ends were cut back, 7 bases at V and 1 base at J, with 11 bases in the middle. This chain's CDR3 is CASNSAGSYEQYF. In DNA form, the CDR3 reads TGTGCCAGCAACTCCGCAGGTTCCTACGAGCAGTACTTC.

Concerning this clone: Other DNA variants within this sample encode the same CDR3. This CDR3 reads CASSSRDGSYEQYF. The CDR3 DNA follows: TGTGCCAGCAGCTCACGGGACGGTTCCTACGAGCAGTACTTC. The chain combines TRBV11-2 with TRBJ2-7; possibly TRBD1 or TRBD2 for D (5 bases each). Germline V gene data show CDR1 as SGHAT and CDR2 as FQNNGV. This CDR3 region has 14 residues. V was trimmed by 4 bases and J by 1 base, leaving 11 bases between them. Full variable domain (rest looked up from reference TRBV11-2 and TRBJ2-7): EAGVAQSPRYKIIEKRQSVAFWCNPISGHATLYWYQQILGQGPKLLIQFQNNGVVDDSQLPKDRFSAERLKGVDSTLKIQPAKLEDSAVYLCASSSRDGSYEQYFGPGTRLTVT.

The chain joins TRBV7-7 to TRBJ2-6; 9 nucleotides align to TRBD1. The germline CDR1 and CDR2 sequences are SSHAT and FNYEAQ (reference sequence). The CDR3 is made up of 18 amino acids. V gave up 5 bases and J gave up 4 bases; unmatched junction bases: 12. Here the CDR3 reads CASSASGTGSSGANVLTF. In DNA, the CDR3 is TGTGCCAGCAGCGCTTCCGGGACAGGGTCCTCCGGGGCCAACGTCCTGACTTTC. Supplemented by reference TRBV7-7 and TRBJ2-6, the full variable domain reads GAGVSQSPRYKVTKRGQDVTLRCDPISSHATLYWYQQALGQGPEFLTYFNYEAQPDKSGLPSDRFSAERPEGSISTLTIQRTEQRDSAMYRCASSASGTGSSGANVLTFGAGSRLTVL.

The chain uses TRBV27 and TRBJ1-3, with D perhaps TRBD1 (5 bases). The ends were cut back, 2 bases at V and 3 bases at J, with 8 bases in the middle. This CDR3 contains 14 residues. The germline V gene encodes CDR1 MNHEY and CDR2 SMNVEV (reference sequence). In DNA form, the CDR3 reads TGTGCCAGCAGTTTACAGGGTTTTGGAAACACCATATATTTT. It specifies CASSLQGFGNTIYF.

The chain couples TRBV6-5 to TRBJ1-1, with TRBD1 matching over 8 bases. The CDR3 totals 14 residues. CDR1 and CDR2 from the germline V gene are MNHEY and SVGAGI. V lost 2 bases and J lost 3; bases outside the gene matches: 2. The CDR3 here is CASSYQGAYTEAFF. CDR3 sequence (DNA): TGTGCCAGCAGTTACCAGGGGGCCTACACTGAAGCTTTCTTT.